This T cell receptor beta chain was identified during a study of Ad26.COV2.S vaccination and SARS-CoV-2 variants. Study background: Ad26.COV2.S shots went into the muscle once or twice, 56 days apart.

Only in-frame clones appear in the TCRdb table, and some are missing; sequencing was by immunoSEQ multiplex PCR. This sample carries about 680,000 clones, 89% of them seen once, and the ten largest clones take approximately 1.5%. This clone has just one count. The antigen remains undetermined. Treatment described: 19 received Ad26.COV2.S at low or high dose, single or two shots; several received placebo; per-sample allocation not given. Specimen acquisition occurred on day 63 following the initial vaccine or placebo injection. The CDR3 consists of 20 residues. The V segment lost 6 bases and the J segment 2 bases; nucleotides outside the gene matches: 23. CDR1 and CDR2 from the germline V gene are SNHLY and FYNNEI. Overall study findings and caveats: Reports say spike-specific CD8+ and CD4+ T cell responses covered substantial breadth after vaccination.

The sequence was obtained from a person aged 18-65 years who received the Ad26.COV2.S COVID-19 vaccine or a placebo. The chain joins TRBV2 to TRBJ1-1; 8 bases fit TRBD1. The sample in question was peripheral blood, obtained in a trial of Ad26.COV2.S vaccine versus placebo. CDR3 region: CASREGGRGPTPVTNTEAFF. In DNA, the CDR3 is TGTGCCAGCAGGGAGGGCGGCAGGGGGCCCACCCCGGTTACCAACACTGAAGCTTTCTTT. Complete variable domain (other parts from reference TRBV2 and TRBJ1-1): EPEVTQTPSHQVTQMGQEVILRCVPISNHLYFYWYRQILGQKVEFLVSFYNNEISEKSEIFDDQFSVERPDGSNFTLKIRSTKLEDSAMYFCASREGGRGPTPVTNTEAFFGQGTRLTVV.